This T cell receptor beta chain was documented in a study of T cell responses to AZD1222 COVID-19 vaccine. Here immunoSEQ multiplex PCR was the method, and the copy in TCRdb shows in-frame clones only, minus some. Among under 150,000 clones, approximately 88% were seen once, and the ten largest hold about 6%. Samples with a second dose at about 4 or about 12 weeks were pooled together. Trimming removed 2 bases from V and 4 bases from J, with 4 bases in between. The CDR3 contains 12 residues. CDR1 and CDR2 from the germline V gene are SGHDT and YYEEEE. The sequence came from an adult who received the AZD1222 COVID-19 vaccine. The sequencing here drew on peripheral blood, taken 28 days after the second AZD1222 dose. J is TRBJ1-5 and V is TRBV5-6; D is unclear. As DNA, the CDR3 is TGTGCCAGCAGCTTTCTGAATCAGCCCCAGCATTTT. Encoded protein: CASSFLNQPQHF. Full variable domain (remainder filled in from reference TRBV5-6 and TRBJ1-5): DAGVTQSPTHLIKTRGQQVTLRCSPKSGHDTVSWYQQALGQGPQFIFQYYEEEERQRGNFPDRFSGHQFPNYSSELNVNALLLGDSALYLCASSFLNQPQHFGDGTRLSIL.